This TCR beta chain was recorded in a study of beta chain features in type 1 diabetes. The study, taken as a whole, reports: Resolution of whether HLA type affects TCRB rearrangement was not achieved here.

Sorting of CD4+ naive, central memory, regulatory and stem cell-like memory cells was performed via CD45RO/CCR7/CD25/CD127/CD95/CD27. Populations isolated by sorting all had purity greater than 95%. The germline CDR1 and CDR2 sequences are SGHTA and FQGNSA. This CDR3 has 16 residues. V lost 1 base and J 5 bases, leaving 17 bases between the germline ends. Expressed TCRB transcripts were sequenced, since all the RNA that had been isolated was reverse transcribed. Only in-frame clones appear in the TCRdb table, and some are missing; sequencing was by immunoSEQ multiplex PCR. The table lists about 360,000 clones, roughly 12% of them singletons. In regard to this clone: Antigen: not known.

The V call is TRBV7-2, the J call TRBJ2-5, with a weak D call TRBD2 (6 bases). The sequence derives from a man aged 18 to 29 in good health. The sequencing input was naive CD4+ T cells from blood. The CDR3 nucleotides read TGTGCCAGCAGCTTAGTATTCCAGGGAGGTGGCGAGACCCAGTACTTC. This sequence encodes CASSLVFQGGGETQYF.